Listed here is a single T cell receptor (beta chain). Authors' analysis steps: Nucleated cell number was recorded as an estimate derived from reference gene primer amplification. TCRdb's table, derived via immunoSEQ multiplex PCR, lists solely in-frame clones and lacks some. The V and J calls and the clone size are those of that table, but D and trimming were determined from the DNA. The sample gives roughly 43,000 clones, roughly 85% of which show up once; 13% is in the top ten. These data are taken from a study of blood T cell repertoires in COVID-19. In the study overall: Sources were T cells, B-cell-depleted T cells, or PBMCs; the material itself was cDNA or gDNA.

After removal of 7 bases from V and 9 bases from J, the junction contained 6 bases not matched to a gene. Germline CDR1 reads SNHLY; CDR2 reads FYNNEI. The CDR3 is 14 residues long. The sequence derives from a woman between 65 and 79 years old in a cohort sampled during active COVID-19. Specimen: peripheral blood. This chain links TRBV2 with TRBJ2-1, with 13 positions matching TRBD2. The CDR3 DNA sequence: TGTGCCAGCAATCCAGGACTAGCGGGAGCTGAGCAGTTCTTC. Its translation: CASNPGLAGAEQFF.